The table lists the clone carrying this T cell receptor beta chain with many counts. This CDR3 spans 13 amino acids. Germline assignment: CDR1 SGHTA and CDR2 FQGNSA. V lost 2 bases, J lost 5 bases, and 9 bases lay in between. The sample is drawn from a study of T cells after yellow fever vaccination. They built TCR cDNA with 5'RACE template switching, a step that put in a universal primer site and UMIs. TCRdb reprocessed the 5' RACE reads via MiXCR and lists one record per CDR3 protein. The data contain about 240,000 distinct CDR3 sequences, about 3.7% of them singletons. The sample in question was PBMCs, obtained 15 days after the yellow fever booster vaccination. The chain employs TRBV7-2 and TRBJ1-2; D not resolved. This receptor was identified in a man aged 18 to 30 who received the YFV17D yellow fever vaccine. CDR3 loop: CASSLSQFYGYTF. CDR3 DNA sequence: TGTGCCAGCAGCTTATCGCAGTTTTATGGCTACACCTTC. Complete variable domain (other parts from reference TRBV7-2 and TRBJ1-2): GAGVSQSPSNKVTEKGKDVELRCDPISGHTALYWYRQSLGQGLEFLIYFQGNSAPDKSGLPSDRFSAERTGGSVSTLTIQRTQQEDSAVYLCASSLSQFYGYTFGSGTRLTVV.